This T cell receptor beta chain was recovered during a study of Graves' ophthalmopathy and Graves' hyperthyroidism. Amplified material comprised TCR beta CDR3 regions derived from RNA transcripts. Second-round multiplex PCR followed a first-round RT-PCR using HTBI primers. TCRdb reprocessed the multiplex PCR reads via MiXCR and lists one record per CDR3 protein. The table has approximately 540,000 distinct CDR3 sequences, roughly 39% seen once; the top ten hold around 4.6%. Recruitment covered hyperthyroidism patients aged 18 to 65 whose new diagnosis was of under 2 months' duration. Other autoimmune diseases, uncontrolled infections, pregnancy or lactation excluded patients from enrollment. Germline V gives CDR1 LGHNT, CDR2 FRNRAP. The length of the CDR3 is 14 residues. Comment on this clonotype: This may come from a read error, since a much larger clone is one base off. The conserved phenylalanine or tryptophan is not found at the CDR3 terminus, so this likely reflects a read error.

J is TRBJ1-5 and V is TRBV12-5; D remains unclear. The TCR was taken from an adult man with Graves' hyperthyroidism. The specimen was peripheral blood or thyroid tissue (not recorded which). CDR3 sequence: CASSLPTLNQPQHL. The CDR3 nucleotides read TGTGCCAGCAGTCTCCCGACATTGAATCAGCCCCAGCATCTT.